A single sample gave rise to the 22 T cell receptor beta chains below, sequenced in a study of blood T cells in healthy people across ages. PCR was performed a second time for about 7 to 11 cycles using a sample-barcoded 5' primer and a J-beta primer mix. TCRdb used MiXCR to reprocess the 5' RACE reads, holding one entry per CDR3 protein. The table shows some 710,000 distinct CDR3 sequences, with 35% to 60% occurring only once. The specimen sequenced was blood. The receptor source for this set is a man of 80 years or more in good health.

In this sample, this clonotype turned up a few times. The V gene is TRBV4-3, the J gene TRBJ2-7, with D perhaps matching TRBD2 (5 bases). The CDR3 sequence is 15 residues long. Per the germline V gene, CDR1 is LGHNA and CDR2 is YSLEER. Deletions cut 0 bases from V and 4 bases from J, with 13 bases between. The CDR3 sequence: CASSQDWLATYEQYF. In nucleotides, the CDR3 is TGCGCCAGCAGCCAAGATTGGCTAGCTACGTACGAGCAGTACTTC.

The V gene is TRBV24-1, the J gene TRBJ2-7, with D possibly matching TRBD1 (5 bases). Per the germline V gene, CDR1 is KGHDR and CDR2 is SFDVKD. The CDR3 runs 14 residues. V was pared by 9 bases and J by 2 bases, with 16 bases between. CDR3 loop: CATSTGGHPYEQYF. CDR3 nucleotides: TGTGCCACCTCCACCGGCGGACACCCCTACGAGCAGTACTTC.

The chain has TRBV5-1 and TRBJ2-5, with TRBD2 identical over 10 bases. There are 17 residues in the CDR3. Germline V CDR1 and CDR2: SGHRS, YFSETQ. Trimming at V came to 4 bases and at J to 4 bases, leaving 13 bases not matched to a gene. The CDR3 is CASSTRPSGSSGETQYF. In DNA form, the CDR3 reads TGCGCCAGCAGCACACGACCTAGCGGGAGCTCGGGAGAGACCCAGTACTTC.

This clonotype was counted between two and nine times. The rearrangement joins TRBV13 to TRBJ1-2; no firm D call. Per the germline V gene, CDR1 is PRHDT and CDR2 is FYEKMQ (reference sequence). The CDR3 sequence is 13 residues long. Trimming removed 2 bases from V and 4 bases from J, with 8 bases in between. The CDR3 is CASSLSPSYGYTF. In nucleotides, the CDR3 is TGTGCCAGCAGCTTAAGTCCTAGCTATGGCTACACCTTC.

This clonotype has only a few counts. This chain uses TRBV7-2 with TRBJ2-3; D possibly matches TRBD1 or TRBD2 (5 bases each). V lost 1 base to trimming and J lost 4 bases, with 15 bases between them. Germline-derived CDR1 and CDR2 are SGHTA and FQGNSA. There are 16 residues in the CDR3. This CDR3 is CASSLGGARQADTQYF. CDR3 DNA sequence: TGTGCCAGCAGCTTAGGAGGGGCCAGGCAGGCAGATACGCAGTATTTT.

The chain combines TRBV28 with TRBJ2-7, with 11 bases identical to TRBD2. Losses at the gene ends were 5 bases for V and 4 bases for J; bases not matched to a gene: 19. Germline V gene data show CDR1 as MDHEN and CDR2 as SYDVKM. The CDR3 is 19 residues long. CDR3 DNA sequence: TGTGCCAGCAGTGAGACGGCTAGCGGGAGGTTCTCGGTAGGGTACGAGCAGTACTTC. This encodes CASSETASGRFSVGYEQYF.

The chain links TRBV10-3 to TRBJ2-7; D perhaps matches TRBD1 (6 bases). This CDR3 is built from 15 residues. Trimming left V 5 bases short and J 2 bases short, with 16 bases between. The V gene's germline CDR1 is ENHRY and CDR2 SYGVKD. CDR3 coding DNA: TGTGCCATCAGTCTCCGGGACACTGCCGCCTACGAGCAGTACTTC. Translating it yields CAISLRDTAAYEQYF.

The chain carries TRBV10-1 and TRBJ2-1, with 7 nucleotides matching TRBD2. The DNA end is more similar to TRBJ2-7, so the J call may be wrong. Germline assignment: CDR1 WNHNN and CDR2 SYGVQD (reference sequence). The CDR3 is 16 residues long. The CDR3 region is CASSAGTIQSYNEQYF. In DNA form, the CDR3 reads TGCGCCAGCAGTGCCGGGACTATCCAATCCTACAATGAGCAGTACTTC.

On this clonotype: This may arise from a read error, as a much more abundant clone is one base away. The CDR3 sequence: CAVGGLGIDGTDTQYF. CDR3 sequence (DNA): TGTGCCGTCGGGGGTTTGGGTATCGACGGGACAGATACGCAGTATTTT. This chain links TRBV10-3 with TRBJ2-3, with a tentative D call TRBD2 (6 bases). Per germline, CDR1 ENHRY and CDR2 SYGVKD. Trimming took off 11 bases at V and 3 bases at J, with 24 bases between the two ends. The CDR3 contains 16 residues.

The genes are TRBV15 and TRBJ1-1; D gene ambiguous. The germline gives CDR1 LNHNV, CDR2 YYDKDF (reference sequence). The CDR3 has 15 amino acids. V shed 5 bases and J shed 10 bases, with 23 bases lying between them. For the CDR3, the DNA is TGTGCCACCAGCCCCTCGAGAAGGTCCGCCGATACAGCTTTCTTT. This codes for CATSPSRRSADTAFF.

The CDR3 DNA sequence: TGTGCCAGCAGCTTAGCTAGCGGGGGTTCAGAGACCCAGTACTTC. Translating gives CASSLASGGSETQYF. The V and J genes are TRBV13 and TRBJ2-5; TRBD2 matches 10 bases. The V segment lost 1 base and the J segment 4 bases; nucleotides outside the gene matches: 3. Germline CDR1 reads PRHDT; CDR2 reads FYEKMQ (reference sequence). The CDR3 loop spans 15 amino acids.

This clonotype was recorded only once. This chain uses TRBV5-1 with TRBJ2-5, with 8 bases matching TRBD1. The end of the DNA is better explained by TRBJ2-1, so the J call may be wrong. The CDR3 runs to 15 residues. In germline, CDR1 is SGHRS, CDR2 YFSETQ. DNA for the CDR3: TGCGCCAGCAGCTTCACTGGACAGGGCTCAGAGACCCAGTTCTTC. Translating gives CASSFTGQGSETQFF.

This clonotype was counted only a few times. The chain has TRBV5-1 and TRBJ1-4; D not resolved. V was clipped by 10 bases and J by 0 bases, with 16 bases between them. The germline gives CDR1 SGHRS, CDR2 YFSETQ. The CDR3 has 15 residues. The CDR3 protein is CACRVEAATNEKLFF. As DNA, the CDR3 is TGCGCCTGTCGTGTGGAGGCTGCAACTAATGAAAAACTGTTTTTT.

This chain joins TRBV2 and TRBJ1-5; 12 nucleotides align to TRBD1. This CDR3 is 17 amino acids long. V trimming: 4 bases; J trimming: 7 bases; junction bases outside the gene matches: 11. Germline CDR1 and CDR2: SNHLY and FYNNEI. CDR3 amino acids: CASSAEPGQGAQQPQHF. CDR3 nucleotides: TGTGCCAGCAGTGCCGAACCGGGACAGGGGGCACAGCAGCCCCAGCATTTT. Using reference TRBV2 and TRBJ1-5 for the parts outside the CDR3, the full variable domain is EPEVTQTPSHQVTQMGQEVILRCVPISNHLYFYWYRQILGQKVEFLVSFYNNEISEKSEIFDDQFSVERPDGSNFTLKIRSTKLEDSAMYFCASSAEPGQGAQQPQHFGDGTRLSIL.

This clonotype came up a few times. The V call is TRBV20-1, the J call TRBJ2-7; TRBD2 is a possible D gene (6 bases). V lost 5 bases and J lost 4, with 15 bases in between. Germline-derived CDR1 and CDR2 are DFQATT and SNEGSKA (reference sequence). The CDR3 length is 13 residues. CDR3 DNA sequence: TGCAGTGCTTCGTCGGCGGGGCTTTACGAGCAGTACTTC. Translating it yields CSASSAGLYEQYF.

This clonotype has only a few counts. The chain carries TRBV20-1 and TRBJ2-6, with 8 bases fitting TRBD1. The V gene end was trimmed by 4 bases and the J gene end by 1 base; junction bases not matched to a gene: 3. Germline loops: CDR1 DFQATT, CDR2 SNEGSKA (reference sequence). This CDR3 spans 15 amino acids. CDR3 sequence (DNA): TGCAGTGCTATGGACAGGGTTTCTGGGGCCAACGTCCTGACTTTC. Its translation is CSAMDRVSGANVLTF.

This clonotype has a handful of counts. The chain couples TRBV12-3 or TRBV12-4 to TRBJ1-4; D uncertain. V lost 1 base, J lost 6 bases, and 12 bases lay in between. The CDR3 extends over 15 amino acids. CDR3 region: CASSLGTSADEKLFF. The CDR3 nucleotides read TGTGCCAGCAGTTTAGGGACCTCCGCGGATGAAAAACTGTTTTTT.

Turning to this clonotype: This clone may be a read error of a much larger clone one base away. The gene calls are TRBV7-2 and TRBJ2-1; the D is unclear. The CDR3 is 13 residues long. Trimming stripped 2 bases from V and 9 bases from J, with 11 bases between. Germline assignment: CDR1 SGHTA and CDR2 FQGNSA. DNA for the CDR3: TGTGCCAGCAGCTTAAAGGCAGGCAGTGAGCAGTTCTTC. Protein product: CASSLKAGSEQFF.

This chain connects TRBV20-1 to TRBJ2-7, with 15 bases matching TRBD2. The CDR3 contains 14 residues. Germline V gene data show CDR1 as DFQATT and CDR2 as SNEGSKA (reference sequence). The ends lost 6 bases at V and 4 bases at J; junction bases unmatched: 4. For the CDR3, the DNA is TGCAGTGCACTAGGGACTAGCGGGAGGTACGAGCAGTACTTC. Encoded protein: CSALGTSGRYEQYF.

The chain is built from TRBV30 and TRBJ2-5; perhaps D is TRBD1 or TRBD2 (5 bases each). The CDR3 is made up of 14 amino acids. The V and J ends lost 3 bases and 3 bases respectively, with 14 bases between them. In germline, CDR1 is GTSNPN, CDR2 SVGIG (reference sequence). The CDR3 loop reads CAWRGDGYEETQYF. Written as DNA, the CDR3 is TGTGCCTGGAGGGGGGACGGTTACGAAGAGACCCAGTACTTC.

A remark on this clonotype: Sequence at one end of the junction differs from germline and may be a read error. The gene calls are TRBV5-1 and TRBJ1-1; tentatively, D is TRBD1 (5 bases). Germline CDR1 is SGHRS and CDR2 is YFSETQ. The CDR3 totals 13 residues. The CDR3 region is CASSDRQNPEAFF. In nucleotides, the CDR3 is TGCGCCAGCAGCGACAGACAGAACCCTGAAGCTTTCTTT.

This clonotype was picked up many times. The V and J genes are TRBV7-9 and TRBJ2-1; TRBD2 aligns across 7 bases. Germline loops: CDR1 SEHNR, CDR2 FQNEAQ (reference sequence). The V gene end was trimmed by 5 bases and the J gene end by 0 bases; junction bases not matched to a gene: 7. The length of the CDR3 is 16 residues. CDR3 region: CASSTGGGSSYNEQFF. In nucleotides, the CDR3 is TGTGCCAGCAGCACTGGTGGCGGGAGCTCCTACAATGAGCAGTTCTTC. The full variable domain, completed using reference TRBV7-9 and TRBJ2-1, is DTGVSQNPRHKITKRGQNVTFRCDPISEHNRLYWYRQTLGQGPEFLTYFQNEAQLEKSRLLSDRFSAERPKGSFSTLEIQRTEQGDSAMYLCASSTGGGSSYNEQFFGPGTRLTVL.